This T cell receptor (beta chain) derives from a study of human T cells and chemical hapten exposure. The time point: patch test 2, 6 weeks after DPC sensitization. Treatment denoted: therapeutic diphenylcyclopropenone sensitization with weekly scalp DPC. Someone pulled total RNA out of unfractionated whole blood. V lost 3 bases to trimming and J lost 7 bases; unmatched junction nucleotides: 9. The germline CDR1 and CDR2 sequences are SGDLS and YYNGEE. The CDR3 is 15 residues long. This clonotype has a count of ten or more. Its antigen is currently unknown. Study-level points and caveats: With regard to DPC sensitization, TCRs above 1 in 1000 frequency did not change.

Unique molecular identifiers were attached to individual cDNA molecules within the library. In the authors' workflow: Samples ranged from roughly 23,224 to 690,600 TCRs, with a median of approximately 96,000. MiXCR, applied by TCRdb to the RACE reads, yields one record per CDR3 protein. The V and J calls and clone size are TCRdb's, not the authors'. This table has 40,000 to 45,000 distinct CDR3 sequences, approximately 9% appearing once. The receptor was derived from a woman aged 40 to 49 with alopecia areata. Some clones in this sample may be carry-over from other donors' samples. The rearrangement uses TRBV9 and TRBJ2-1; 8 bases line up with TRBD2. Sample: whole blood, taken in connection with sensitization to the hapten diphenylcyclopropenone (DPC). This CDR3 reads CASSGFRGGPNEQFF. The DNA for the CDR3 is TGTGCCAGCAGCGGATTTCGGGGGGGCCCTAATGAGCAGTTCTTC. The full variable domain, rest sourced from reference TRBV9 and TRBJ2-1, is DSGVTQTPKHLITATGQRVTLRCSPRSGDLSVYWYQQSLDQGLQFLIQYYNGEERAKGNILERFSAQQFPDLHSELNLSSLELGDSALYFCASSGFRGGPNEQFFGPGTRLTVL.